What follows describes a single T cell receptor beta chain. This record comes from a study of blood T cell repertoires in COVID-19. Study context: From the United States, Italy and Spain came samples of acute and convalescent COVID-19.

In the source study's methods: Estimation of nucleated cell counts was performed using reference gene primer amplification. Profiling relied on immunoSEQ multiplex PCR, and the TCRdb table lists in-frame clones only, not all of them. V, J and clone size derive from that table, while D and trimming were established from the DNA sequence. The sample includes 300,000 to 400,000 clones, about 88% of them seen just once. V dropped 1 base and J dropped 4; count of bases not matched to a gene: 4. In germline, CDR1 is SQVTM, CDR2 ANQGSEA. CDR3 size: 15 residues. The TCR comes from a woman between 25 and 40 years old who had recovered from COVID-19. The sequencing sample was made of PBMCs or T cells enriched from blood (not recorded which). The chain employs TRBV29-1 and TRBJ2-1; 10 bases align to TRBD2. DNA of the CDR3: TGCAGCGTTGAAGGAGCGGGGGGGCGGTACAATGAGCAGTTCTTC. This codes for CSVEGAGGRYNEQFF.